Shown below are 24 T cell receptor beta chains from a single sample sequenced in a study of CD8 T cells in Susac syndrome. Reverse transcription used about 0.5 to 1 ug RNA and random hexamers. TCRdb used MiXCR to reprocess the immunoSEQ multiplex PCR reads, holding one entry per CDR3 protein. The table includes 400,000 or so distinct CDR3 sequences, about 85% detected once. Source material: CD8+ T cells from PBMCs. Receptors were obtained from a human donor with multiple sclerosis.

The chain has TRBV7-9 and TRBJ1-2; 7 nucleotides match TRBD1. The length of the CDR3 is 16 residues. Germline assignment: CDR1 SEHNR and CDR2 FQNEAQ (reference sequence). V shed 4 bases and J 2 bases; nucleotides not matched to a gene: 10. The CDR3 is CASSSIRQGSNYGYTF. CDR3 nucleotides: TGTGCCAGCAGCTCTATCCGACAGGGTTCAAACTATGGCTACACCTTC.

Here the CDR3 DNA reads TGTGCCAGCAGTCCCGCCCCAGGGGGGGGGCAGCCCCAGCATTTT. Its protein is CASSPAPGGGQPQHF. The chain couples TRBV27 to TRBJ1-5; 7 nucleotides line up with TRBD1. In germline, CDR1 is MNHEY, CDR2 SMNVEV (reference sequence). The J segment lost 7 bases and the V segment lost 5 bases, leaving 11 bases of the junction unmatched. The CDR3 totals 15 residues.

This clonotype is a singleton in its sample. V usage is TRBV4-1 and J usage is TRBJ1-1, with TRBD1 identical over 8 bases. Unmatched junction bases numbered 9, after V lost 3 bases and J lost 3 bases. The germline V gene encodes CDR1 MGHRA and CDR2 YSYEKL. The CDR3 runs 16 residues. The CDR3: CASSHSGTGGDTEAFF. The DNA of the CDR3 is TGCGCCAGCAGCCACTCCGGGACAGGAGGGGACACTGAAGCTTTCTTT.

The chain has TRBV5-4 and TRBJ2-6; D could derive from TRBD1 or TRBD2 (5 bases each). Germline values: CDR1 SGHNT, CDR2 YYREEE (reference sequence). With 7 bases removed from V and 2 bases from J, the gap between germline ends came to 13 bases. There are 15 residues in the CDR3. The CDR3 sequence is CASLRQGAGANVLTF. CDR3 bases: TGTGCCAGCTTGCGGCAGGGAGCTGGGGCCAACGTCCTGACTTTC.

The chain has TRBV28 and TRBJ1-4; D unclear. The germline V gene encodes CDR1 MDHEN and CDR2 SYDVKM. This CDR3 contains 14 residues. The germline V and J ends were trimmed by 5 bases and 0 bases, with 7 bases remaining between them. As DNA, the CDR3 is TGTGCCAGCAGTCTCCCCGCAACTAATGAAAAACTGTTTTTT. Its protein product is CASSLPATNEKLFF.

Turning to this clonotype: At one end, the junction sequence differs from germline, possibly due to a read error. CDR3: CASSLARAGGQETQYF. CDR3 sequence (DNA): TGTGCCAGCAGCCTAGCGAGGGCGGGGGGGCAAGAGACCCAGTACTTC. The genes are TRBV7-9 and TRBJ2-5, with TRBD2 identical over 9 bases. The CDR3 spans 16 residues. Germline V lookup: CDR1 SEHNR, CDR2 FQNEAQ (reference sequence).

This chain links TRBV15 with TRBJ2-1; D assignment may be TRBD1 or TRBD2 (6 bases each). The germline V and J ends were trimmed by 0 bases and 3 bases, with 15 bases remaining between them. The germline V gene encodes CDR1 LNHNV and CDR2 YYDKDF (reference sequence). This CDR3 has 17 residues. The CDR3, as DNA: TGTGCCACCAGCAGAGATCGAGGGGGGCCGGACTACAATGAGCAGTTCTTC. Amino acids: CATSRDRGGPDYNEQFF.

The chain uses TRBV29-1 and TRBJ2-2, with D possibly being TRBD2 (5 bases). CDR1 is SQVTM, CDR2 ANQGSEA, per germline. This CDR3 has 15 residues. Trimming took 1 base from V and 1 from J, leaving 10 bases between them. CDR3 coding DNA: TGCAGCGTTGAAGGGGGAGTCCGGAACACCGGGGAGCTGTTTTTT. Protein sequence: CSVEGGVRNTGELFF.

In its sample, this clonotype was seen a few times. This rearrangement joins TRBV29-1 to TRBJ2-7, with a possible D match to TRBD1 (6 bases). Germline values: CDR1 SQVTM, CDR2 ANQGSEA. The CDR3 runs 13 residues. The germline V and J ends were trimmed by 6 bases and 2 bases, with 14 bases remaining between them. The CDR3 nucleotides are TGCAGCGTCGCCGGGACAAGGGCCTACGAGCAGTACTTC. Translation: CSVAGTRAYEQYF.

The CDR3 spells CASRTEGGTEQFF. CDR3 nucleotides: TGCGCCAGCAGAACCGAAGGCGGGACTGAGCAGTTCTTC. The chain links TRBV4-1 to TRBJ2-1, with D maybe TRBD2 (6 bases). V lost 6 bases and J 9 bases, leaving 15 bases between the germline ends. This CDR3 is 13 amino acids long. The V gene's germline CDR1 is MGHRA and CDR2 YSYEKL.

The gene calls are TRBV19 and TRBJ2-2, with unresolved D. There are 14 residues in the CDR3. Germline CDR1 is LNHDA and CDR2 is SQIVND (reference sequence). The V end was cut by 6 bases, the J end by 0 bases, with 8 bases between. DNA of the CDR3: TGTGCCAGTAGAGCTGGAACGAACACCGGGGAGCTGTTTTTT. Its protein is CASRAGTNTGELFF.

CDR3 protein: CASSLELRKETQYF. The DNA of the CDR3 is TGTGCCAGCAGCCTGGAACTTCGGAAGGAGACCCAGTACTTC. The chain combines TRBV3-1 with TRBJ2-5; D uncertain. CDR1 is LGHDT and CDR2 is YNNKEL in the germline V gene (reference sequence). V was clipped by 4 bases and J by 5 bases, with 14 bases between them. The CDR3 has 14 amino acids.

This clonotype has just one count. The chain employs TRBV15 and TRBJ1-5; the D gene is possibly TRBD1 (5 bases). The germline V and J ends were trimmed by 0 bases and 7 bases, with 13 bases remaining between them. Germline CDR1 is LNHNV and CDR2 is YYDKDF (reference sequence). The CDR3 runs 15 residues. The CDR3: CATSRDLGVIQPQHF. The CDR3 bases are TGTGCCACCAGCAGAGATTTAGGGGTAATCCAGCCCCAGCATTTT.

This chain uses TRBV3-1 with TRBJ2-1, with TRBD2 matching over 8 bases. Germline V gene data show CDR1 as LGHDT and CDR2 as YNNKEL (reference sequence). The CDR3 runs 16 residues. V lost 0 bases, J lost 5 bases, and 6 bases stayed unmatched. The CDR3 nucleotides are TGTGCCAGCAGCCAAGATTTCGGGGGGGCCGACAATGAGCAGTTCTTC. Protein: CASSQDFGGADNEQFF.

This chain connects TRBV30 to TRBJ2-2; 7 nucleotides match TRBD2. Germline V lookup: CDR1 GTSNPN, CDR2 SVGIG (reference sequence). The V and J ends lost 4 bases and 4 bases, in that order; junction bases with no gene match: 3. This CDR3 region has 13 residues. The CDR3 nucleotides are TGTGCCTGGACCGGCGGGGGCACCGGGGAGCTGTTTTTT. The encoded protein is CAWTGGGTGELFF.

The CDR3 nucleotides read TGTGCCAGCGCCGGGACAGAATACAATGAGCAGTTCTTC. Its protein is CASAGTEYNEQFF. The J gene is TRBJ2-1, the V gene TRBV2; 7 bases agree with TRBD1. After removal of 8 bases from V and 4 bases from J, the junction contained 5 bases not matched to a gene. The germline gives CDR1 SNHLY, CDR2 FYNNEI. The CDR3 runs 13 residues.

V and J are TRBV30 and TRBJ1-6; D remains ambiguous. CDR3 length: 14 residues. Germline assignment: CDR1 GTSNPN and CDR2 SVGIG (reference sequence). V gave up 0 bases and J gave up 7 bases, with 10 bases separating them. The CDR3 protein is CAWSVSRWNSPLHF. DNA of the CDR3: TGTGCCTGGAGTGTATCACGGTGGAATTCACCCCTCCACTTT.

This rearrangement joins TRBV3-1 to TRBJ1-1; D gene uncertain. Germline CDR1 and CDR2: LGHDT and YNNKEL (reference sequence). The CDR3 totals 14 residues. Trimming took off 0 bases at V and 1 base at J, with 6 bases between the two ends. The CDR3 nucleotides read TGTGCCAGCAGCCAAGATATCGGGAACACTGAAGCTTTCTTT. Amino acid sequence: CASSQDIGNTEAFF.

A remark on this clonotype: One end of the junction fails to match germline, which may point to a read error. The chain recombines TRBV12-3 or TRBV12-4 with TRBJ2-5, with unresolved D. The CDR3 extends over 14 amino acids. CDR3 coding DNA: TGTGCCAGTAGTTTAATCAGCTACCAAGAGACCCAGTACTTC. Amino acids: CASSLISYQETQYF.

CDR3 bases: TGTGCCATCAGAGGACAGGGAATTGTAAATGAGCAGTTCTTC. It encodes CAIRGQGIVNEQFF. The chain recombines TRBV10-3 with TRBJ2-1; 8 nucleotides agree with TRBD1. The ends lost 6 bases at V and 7 bases at J; junction bases unmatched: 8. Germline V gene data show CDR1 as ENHRY and CDR2 as SYGVKD. This CDR3 is built from 14 residues.

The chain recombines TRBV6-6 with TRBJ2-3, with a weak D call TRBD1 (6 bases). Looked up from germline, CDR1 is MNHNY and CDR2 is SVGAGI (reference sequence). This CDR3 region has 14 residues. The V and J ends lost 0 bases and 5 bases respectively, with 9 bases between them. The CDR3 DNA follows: TGTGCCAGCAGTTACTCACAAGGGGGAGATACGCAGTATTTT. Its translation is CASSYSQGGDTQYF.

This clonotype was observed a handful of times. The CDR3 nucleotides read TGTGCCAGCAGTGACCCCTCAGGGGGCCATGAGCAGTTCTTC. It codes for CASSDPSGGHEQFF. This chain joins TRBV6-1 and TRBJ2-1; 8 nucleotides agree with TRBD1. From germline, CDR1 is MNHNS and CDR2 SASEGT. The length of the CDR3 is 14 residues. V lost 3 bases and J lost 8; bases outside the gene matches: 6.

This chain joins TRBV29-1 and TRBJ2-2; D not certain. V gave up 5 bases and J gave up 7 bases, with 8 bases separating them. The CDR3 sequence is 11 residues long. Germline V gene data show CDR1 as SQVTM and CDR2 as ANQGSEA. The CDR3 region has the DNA TGCAGCGTTTACAAGGGCGGGGAGCTGTTTTTT. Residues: CSVYKGGELFF.

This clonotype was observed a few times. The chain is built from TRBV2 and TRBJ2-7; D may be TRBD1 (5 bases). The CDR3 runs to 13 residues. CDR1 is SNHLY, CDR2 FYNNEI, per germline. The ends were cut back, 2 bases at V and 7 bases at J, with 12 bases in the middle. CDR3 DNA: TGTGCCAGCAGTGAAAGGGGTAGTCTGGAGCAGTACTTC. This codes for CASSERGSLEQYF.